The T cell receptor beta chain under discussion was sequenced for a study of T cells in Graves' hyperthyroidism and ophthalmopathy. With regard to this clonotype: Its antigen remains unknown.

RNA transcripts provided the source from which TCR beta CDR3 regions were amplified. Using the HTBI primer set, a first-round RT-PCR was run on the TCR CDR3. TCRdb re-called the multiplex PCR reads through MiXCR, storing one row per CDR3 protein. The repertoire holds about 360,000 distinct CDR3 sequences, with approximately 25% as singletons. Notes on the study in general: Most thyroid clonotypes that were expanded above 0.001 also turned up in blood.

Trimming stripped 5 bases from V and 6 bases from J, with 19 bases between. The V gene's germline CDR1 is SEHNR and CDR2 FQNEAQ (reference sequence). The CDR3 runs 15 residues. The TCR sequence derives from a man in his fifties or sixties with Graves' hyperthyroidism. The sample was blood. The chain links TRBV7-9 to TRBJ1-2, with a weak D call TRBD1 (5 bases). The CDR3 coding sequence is TGTGCCAGCAGCCCGAGGGACGTACAGAAAAATGGCTACACCTTC. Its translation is CASSPRDVQKNGYTF.